This TCR beta chain was identified during a study of memory CD4+ T cells and cytomegalovirus serostatus. The overall study: Donors were healthy Belgian adults, under 10 CMV seropositive and 20 to 25 seronegative. Regarding the study as a whole: Of around 160 reported CMV TCRbeta sequences, just over 65 were found in memory CD4+ repertoires.

The sort gate was single viable CD3+CD4+CD8-CD45RO+ cells for memory CD4+ T cells. CD4+ T cells were isolated by positive magnetic selection. As to this clone: What it binds is unknown.

Per the germline V gene, CDR1 is SNHLY and CDR2 is FYNNEI. This CDR3 is 15 amino acids long. Trimming removed 7 bases at V and 6 bases at J, with 19 bases between. Original handling: Out-of-frame sequences were removed, leaving about 2,300,000 distinct TCRbeta sequences. Profiling relied on immunoSEQ multiplex PCR, and the TCRdb table lists in-frame clones only, not all of them. Clone size and the V and J calls come from that table; the DNA yielded D and trimming. The repertoire holds tens of thousands of clones, around 80% seen once, with 0.65% to 0.9% in the top ten. This TCR came from an adult in good health and CMV-seronegative. V is TRBV2 and J is TRBJ1-5; TRBD1 is a possible D gene (5 bases). The sequencing input was memory CD4+ T cells from blood. CDR3 bases: TGTGCCAGCAAAGACGGGAGGGGAGCCGCTCAGCCCCAGCATTTT. It codes for CASKDGRGAAQPQHF.